This T cell receptor beta chain was retrieved from a study of radiotherapy plus CTLA-4 blockade in lung cancer. General study points: Expansion of tumor-derived TCR clones was observed in blood after radiotherapy plus ipilimumab.

Focal radiation plus CTLA-4 blockade with ipilimumab was administered to patients who had chemo-refractory metastatic non-small-cell lung cancer. Here immunoSEQ multiplex PCR was the method, and the copy in TCRdb shows in-frame clones only, minus some. The table records about 78,000 clones, roughly 86% of them present only once. The V gene end was trimmed by 3 bases and the J gene end by 3 bases; junction bases not matched to a gene: 2. The CDR3 length is 14 residues. Germline CDR1 reads KGHSH; CDR2 reads LQKENI. Comments on this clone: Its antigen is currently unknown. At the DNA level, this CDR3 is encoded by other sequences in the same sample as well.

The rearrangement links TRBV18 to TRBJ2-5; 9 bases are a match to TRBD1. The TCR comes from a human donor with non-small cell lung cancer who had a partial response to radiotherapy plus ipilimumab. The sequencing here drew on peripheral blood, taken from a patient treated with radiotherapy plus ipilimumab. CDR3 sequence reads: CASSPRTGEETQYF. CDR3 in DNA: TGTGCCAGCTCACCCCGGACAGGGGAAGAGACCCAGTACTTC.